Below are 15 T cell receptor beta chains sequenced from a single sample in a study of a mutant IDH1 vaccine in newly diagnosed glioma. Time point described: week 5, during vaccination. Every vaccine dose comprised 300 ug of mutant IDH1 20-mer peptide plus topical imiquimod. Antigens of these TCRs are unknown. Generated by immunoSEQ multiplex PCR, the TCRdb table keeps only in-frame clones and is missing some. Among about 60,000 clones listed, approximately 79% were seen once. The material sequenced was PBMCs, taken from a glioma patient whose treatment included an IDH1 peptide vaccine. These receptors came from a woman aged 50 to 65 with glioma.

This clone was counted a single time. The genes are TRBV7-9 and TRBJ1-4; D unresolved. This CDR3 has 12 residues. Germline lookup yields CDR1 SEHNR and CDR2 FQNEAQ (reference sequence). Trimming took off 1 base at V and 6 bases at J, with 3 bases between the two ends. CDR3 nucleotide sequence: TGTGCCAGCAGCTTAGTCGATGAAAAACTGTTTTTT. Amino acid sequence: CASSLVDEKLFF.

This chain joins TRBV7-2 and TRBJ2-7, with 9 bases fitting TRBD2. V shed 2 bases and J 2 bases; nucleotides not matched to a gene: 1. Germline-derived CDR1 and CDR2 are SGHTA and FQGNSA. The CDR3 is 14 residues long. The CDR3 spells CASSLTSGPYEQYF. The CDR3 nucleotides read TGTGCCAGCAGCTTAACTAGCGGGCCCTACGAGCAGTACTTC.

The chain joins TRBV7-8 to TRBJ1-3; D unclear. This CDR3 is built from 13 residues. Germline CDR1 is SGHVS and CDR2 is FQNEAQ. Trimming pared 3 bases from V and 4 bases from J, leaving 7 bases between. CDR3: CASSLGIGNTIYF. The CDR3 DNA follows: TGTGCCAGCAGCTTGGGGATCGGAAACACCATATATTTT.

This chain links TRBV12-5 with TRBJ1-6; D unresolved. Trimming shortened V by 7 bases and J by 9 bases, and 16 bases separated the two germline ends. The CDR3 spans 14 residues. CDR1 LGHNT and CDR2 FRNRAP come from the germline V gene. CDR3 in amino acids: CASASASPGSPLHF. CDR3 sequence (DNA): TGTGCTAGTGCCTCTGCCTCTCCGGGTTCACCCCTCCACTTT.

V gene TRBV28 combines with J gene TRBJ1-3, with a possible D match to TRBD1 (6 bases). The CDR3 covers 14 residues. Germline V CDR1 and CDR2: MDHEN, SYDVKM. The V end lost 6 bases, the J end lost 4 bases, and 13 bases lay between the germline ends. The DNA for the CDR3 is TGTGCCAGCAGGGAACAGGGTACGGGAAACACCATATATTTT. It codes for CASREQGTGNTIYF.

This chain uses TRBV7-6 with TRBJ2-1; 13 bases agree with TRBD2. With V trimmed by 5 bases and J by 7 bases, 5 bases remained unmatched. This CDR3 spans 15 amino acids. CDR1 and CDR2 (germline): SGHVS, FNYEAQ. CDR3 DNA: TGTGCCAGCAGCATACGGACTAGCGGGGGTAATGAGCAGTTCTTC. Translating it yields CASSIRTSGGNEQFF.

A few counts support this clone. CDR3 in amino acids: CASSVARGNQPQHF. The CDR3 DNA reads TGTGCCAGCAGTGTGGCCAGGGGCAATCAGCCCCAGCATTTT. The rearrangement uses TRBV2 and TRBJ1-5, with a possible D match to TRBD1 (5 bases). The CDR3 runs 14 residues. V lost 4 bases and J 2 bases, leaving 9 bases between the germline ends. Germline CDR1 is SNHLY and CDR2 is FYNNEI.

The chain combines TRBV9 with TRBJ1-2; D is possibly TRBD1 (5 bases). V gave up 0 bases and J gave up 7 bases, with 10 bases separating them. Germline V CDR1 and CDR2: SGDLS, YYNGEE. The CDR3 contains 13 residues. The CDR3 spells CASSVAEGSGYTF. The DNA of the CDR3 is TGTGCCAGCAGCGTAGCAGAGGGGAGTGGCTACACCTTC. Full variable domain (missing parts from reference TRBV9 and TRBJ1-2): DSGVTQTPKHLITATGQRVTLRCSPRSGDLSVYWYQQSLDQGLQFLIQYYNGEERAKGNILERFSAQQFPDLHSELNLSSLELGDSALYFCASSVAEGSGYTFGSGTRLTVV.

This chain uses TRBV2 with TRBJ1-2; 8 bases agree with TRBD1. With 2 bases clipped from V and 4 bases from J, the junction kept 3 bases outside the gene matches. Germline loops: CDR1 SNHLY, CDR2 FYNNEI. The CDR3 has 14 residues. The CDR3 DNA reads as TGTGCCAGCAGTGAACAGGGGGCAATCTATGGCTACACCTTC. This translates into CASSEQGAIYGYTF. Based on the CDR3 plus reference TRBV2 and TRBJ1-2, the full variable domain is EPEVTQTPSHQVTQMGQEVILRCVPISNHLYFYWYRQILGQKVEFLVSFYNNEISEKSEIFDDQFSVERPDGSNFTLKIRSTKLEDSAMYFCASSEQGAIYGYTFGSGTRLTVV.

This clone was detected only once. The chain uses TRBV19 and TRBJ1-1; D unclear. Per germline, CDR1 LNHDA and CDR2 SQIVND (reference sequence). Trimming cost V 3 bases and J 0 bases, with 11 bases left between them. The CDR3 contains 15 residues. CDR3 in amino acids: CASSIGAGLNTEAFF. CDR3 bases: TGTGCCAGTAGTATCGGCGCGGGATTGAACACTGAAGCTTTCTTT.

The chain uses TRBV23-1 and TRBJ2-7, with D possibly TRBD2 on 5 matching bases. TRBV23-1 is classed as an ORF, of uncertain function. Trimming removed 4 bases from V and 0 bases from J, with 7 bases in between. This CDR3 is built from 13 residues. CDR3 nucleotides: TGCGCCAGCAGTCGAGGGAGCTCCTACGAGCAGTACTTC. Its translation: CASSRGSSYEQYF.

The J gene is TRBJ2-7, the V gene TRBV6-5; D is possibly TRBD1 (6 bases). V dropped 5 bases and J dropped 0 bases, with 11 bases sitting between them. The germline V gene encodes CDR1 MNHEY and CDR2 SVGAGI. This CDR3 spans 14 amino acids. The CDR3: CASSPLQGSYEQYF. CDR3 coding DNA: TGTGCCAGCAGTCCTCTACAGGGCTCCTACGAGCAGTACTTC.

The chain has TRBV9 and TRBJ1-3, with a tentative D call TRBD1 (5 bases). CDR1 SGDLS and CDR2 YYNGEE come from the germline V gene. This CDR3 comprises 16 residues. The V and J ends lost 0 bases and 0 bases respectively, with 10 bases between them. CDR3 nucleotides: TGTGCCAGCAGCGTAGGACAGTCGAGCTCTGGAAACACCATATATTTT. Protein sequence: CASSVGQSSSGNTIYF. Filled out from reference TRBV9 and TRBJ1-3, the complete variable domain reads DSGVTQTPKHLITATGQRVTLRCSPRSGDLSVYWYQQSLDQGLQFLIQYYNGEERAKGNILERFSAQQFPDLHSELNLSSLELGDSALYFCASSVGQSSSGNTIYFGEGSWLTVV.

Comments on this clone: A junction end diverges from the germline sequence, so it may reflect a read error. The chain recombines TRBV6-1 with TRBJ2-1; maybe TRBD2 (5 bases). Per germline, CDR1 MNHNS and CDR2 SASEGT. The CDR3 sequence is 16 residues long. CDR3 sequence reads: CASSQAGGTSYNEQFF. CDR3 sequence (DNA): TGTGCCAGCAGTCAAGCAGGAGGTACCTCCTACAATGAGCAGTTCTTC.

The chain has TRBV10-3 and TRBJ1-1, with 9 nucleotides matching TRBD1. Germline CDR1 ENHRY, CDR2 SYGVKD. V was clipped by 2 bases and J by 2 bases; unmatched bases: 6. The CDR3 is 16 amino acids. Here the CDR3 reads CAISEKQGASNTEAFF. As DNA, the CDR3 is TGTGCCATCAGTGAGAAACAGGGGGCGTCTAACACTGAAGCTTTCTTT.